These T cell receptor beta chains were read from a single sample in a study of post-analysis software for immune sequencing data. MiXCR, applied by TCRdb to the PCR reads, yields one record per CDR3 protein. The repertoire has about 500,000 distinct CDR3 sequences, approximately 45% of them found once; the top ten carry around 10%. Sequencing used blood. These receptors were collected from a girl aged 5-17 years with multiple sclerosis. CDR3s include the opening cysteine and the closing phenylalanine or tryptophan. Each record gives: V gene, clone size, D gene, CDR3 length, J gene, CDR3 protein, CDR3 DNA. A D gene is named only where the DNA matches it firmly. Where a row states a size, it is once, few, many or the class of an expanded clone; other rows omit it.

TRBV20-1	few	NA	13	TRBJ2-1	CSAREFANNEQFF	TGCAGTGCTAGGGAGTTCGCCAACAATGAGCAGTTCTTC
TRBV29-1	few	TRBD1	12	TRBJ1-2	CSGFGTGSGYTF	TGCAGCGGTTTCGGGACAGGATCTGGCTACACCTTC
TRBV12-3/TRBV12-4	NA	NA	14	TRBJ1-1	CASSSSRGGTEAFF	TGTGCCAGCAGTTCCTCTCGGGGGGGCACTGAAGCTTTCTTT
TRBV29-1	NA	NA	12	TRBJ1-1	CSVGQVNTEAFF	TGCAGCGTTGGGCAGGTGAACACTGAAGCTTTCTTT
TRBV5-1	few	TRBD1	15	TRBJ2-1	CASSFRDRGYNEQFF	TGCGCCAGCAGCTTCCGGGACAGGGGGTACAATGAGCAGTTCTTC
TRBV5-1	NA	NA	15	TRBJ2-1	CASSLPTSSYNEQFF	TGCGCCAGCAGCCTTCCCACAAGCTCCTACAATGAGCAGTTCTTC
TRBV10-3	once	NA	13	TRBJ1-2	CAIRTGGDYGYTF	TGTGCCATCAGGACAGGCGGAGACTATGGCTACACCTTC
TRBV20-1	few	NA	13	TRBJ2-5	CSAREVVQETQYF	TGCAGTGCTAGAGAGGTTGTCCAAGAGACCCAGTACTTC
TRBV20-1	NA	NA	13	TRBJ1-2	CSAFDRSNYGYTF	TGCAGTGCTTTCGACAGGTCTAACTATGGCTACACCTTC
TRBV20-1	NA	TRBD2	17	TRBJ2-7	CSARDSRTSAGTYEQYF	TGCAGTGCTAGAGATTCCAGGACTAGCGCGGGGACCTACGAGCAGTACTTC
TRBV14	NA	NA	17	TRBJ1-1	CASSQVWRSRRDTEAFF	TGTGCCAGCAGCCAAGTATGGAGGTCTCGACGGGACACTGAAGCTTTCTTT
TRBV4-1	NA	NA	16	TRBJ2-1	CASSHVDPGPYNEQFF	TGCGCCAGCAGCCATGTAGACCCGGGGCCCTACAATGAGCAGTTCTTC
TRBV7-9	few	TRBD1	15	TRBJ2-7	CASSLAGQGAGEQYF	TGTGCCAGCAGCTTAGCGGGCCAGGGGGCGGGCGAGCAGTACTTC
TRBV4-1	NA	TRBD2	15	TRBJ2-7	CASSQDGSGSGEQYF	TGCGCCAGCAGCCAAGATGGTAGCGGGAGCGGCGAGCAGTACTTC
TRBV12-3/TRBV12-4	NA	TRBD1	15	TRBJ1-2	CASSFSGTGPYGYTF	TGTGCCAGCAGTTTTTCTGGGACAGGGCCCTATGGCTACACCTTC
TRBV2	few	NA	15	TRBJ2-1	CASSETTSHYNEQFF	TGTGCCAGCAGTGAAACCACCTCGCATTACAATGAGCAGTTCTTC
TRBV27	NA	TRBD2	14	TRBJ2-1	CASRWQAGVNEQFF	TGTGCCAGCAGGTGGCAAGCGGGAGTCAATGAGCAGTTCTTC
TRBV4-1	NA	NA	18	TRBJ1-5	CASSQDRGAGYSNQPQHF	TGCGCCAGCAGCCAAGATCGGGGGGCGGGCTATAGCAATCAGCCCCAGCATTTT
TRBV3-1	NA	TRBD1	17	TRBJ2-1	CASSQGTGDASYNEQFF	TGTGCCAGCAGCCAGGGGACAGGGGACGCTAGTTACAATGAGCAGTTCTTC
TRBV5-1	NA	NA	12	TRBJ1-2	CASSDLDYGYTF	TGCGCCAGCAGCGACCTAGACTATGGCTACACCTTC
TRBV27	few	TRBD2	15	TRBJ2-5	CASSIGTSILETQYF	TGTGCCAGCAGTATAGGGACTAGCATCCTGGAGACCCAGTACTTC
TRBV12-3/TRBV12-4	few	TRBD1	15	TRBJ2-3	CASSFRGQGGDTQYF	TGTGCCAGCAGTTTTCGAGGACAGGGGGGAGATACGCAGTATTTT
TRBV7-2	NA	TRBD1	18	TRBJ2-3	CASSQWGTGTGITDTQYF	TGTGCCAGCAGCCAGTGGGGTACCGGGACAGGGATCACAGATACGCAGTATTTT
TRBV30	NA	NA	15	TRBJ2-1	CAWSVLNGHNNEQFF	TGTGCCTGGAGTGTACTAAATGGGCACAACAATGAGCAGTTCTTC
TRBV20-1	few	TRBD2	17	TRBJ2-1	CSARGGTSGSRHNEQFF	TGCAGTGCTAGAGGAGGGACTAGCGGGAGCCGTCACAATGAGCAGTTCTTC
TRBV10-3	few	NA	14	TRBJ1-2	CAISESRDGYGYTF	TGTGCCATCAGTGAGTCACGGGATGGCTATGGCTACACCTTC
TRBV20-1	NA	TRBD1	15	TRBJ2-7	CSARDDRTGAYEQYF	TGCAGTGCTAGAGATGACCGGACAGGGGCCTACGAGCAGTACTTC
TRBV29-1	many	TRBD2	16	TRBJ2-7	CSVDIASGSSSYEQYF	TGCAGCGTTGATATCGCTAGCGGGAGTTCCTCCTACGAGCAGTACTTC
TRBV20-1	NA	TRBD2	13	TRBJ2-2	CSATSGNTGELFF	TGCAGTGCAACTAGCGGGAACACCGGGGAGCTGTTTTTT
TRBV20-1	few	NA	15	TRBJ1-1	CSARSGSGMNTEAFF	TGCAGTGCTAGATCGGGTTCGGGCATGAACACTGAAGCTTTCTTT
TRBV7-9	NA	TRBD2	15	TRBJ2-1	CASSDAPTSVNEQFF	TGTGCCAGCAGCGACGCCCCGACTAGCGTCAATGAGCAGTTCTTC
TRBV20-1	NA	NA	13	TRBJ1-6	CSASKVQGSPLHF	TGCAGTGCTTCTAAGGTTCAGGGTTCACCCCTCCACTTT
TRBV5-6	NA	NA	14	TRBJ1-2	CASLLQGANYGYTF	TGTGCCAGCTTGCTACAGGGAGCTAACTATGGCTACACCTTC
TRBV6-1	NA	TRBD2	13	TRBJ2-7	CASSEQGGGEQYF	TGTGCCAGCAGTGAACAGGGCGGGGGCGAGCAGTACTTC
TRBV6-6	few	NA	13	TRBJ2-1	CASSYGQYNEQFF	TGTGCCAGCAGTTACGGTCAGTACAATGAGCAGTTCTTC
TRBV7-9	NA	NA	13	TRBJ1-1	CASSGGLRTEAFF	TGTGCCAGCAGTGGGGGGCTGAGGACTGAAGCTTTCTTT
TRBV20-1	NA	TRBD2	16	TRBJ2-5	CSALLGLAGVRETQYF	TGCAGTGCTTTACTCGGACTAGCGGGAGTACGGGAGACCCAGTACTTC
TRBV25-1	NA	NA	11	TRBJ2-7	CASSETLEQYF	TGTGCCAGCAGTGAAACATTGGAGCAGTACTTC
TRBV27	NA	TRBD1	15	TRBJ2-1	CASSFDRGRYNEQFF	TGTGCCAGCAGCTTCGACAGGGGGCGATACAATGAGCAGTTCTTC
TRBV4-1	NA	TRBD2	20	TRBJ2-1	CASSQVRGGTSGYAYNEQFF	TGCGCCAGCAGCCAAGTAAGGGGGGGGACTAGCGGATATGCCTACAATGAGCAGTTCTTC
TRBV10-3	NA	TRBD2	20	TRBJ2-1	CAISEVAGLAGGRGLNEQFF	TGTGCCATCAGTGAAGTAGCAGGACTAGCGGGAGGTAGGGGGCTGAATGAGCAGTTCTTC
TRBV24-1	NA	NA	16	TRBJ2-6	CATSDLTESGANVLTF	TGTGCCACCAGTGATTTAACCGAATCTGGGGCCAACGTCCTGACTTTC
TRBV7-2	once	TRBD1	13	TRBJ1-3	CASSSGQAYTIYF	TGTGCCAGCAGCTCGGGACAGGCGTACACCATATATTTT
TRBV27	NA	NA	13	TRBJ2-3	CASSSVLTDTQYF	TGTGCCAGCAGTTCAGTCCTCACAGATACGCAGTATTTT
TRBV14	once	NA	16	TRBJ2-5	CASSQPGDNAYNEQYF	TGTGCCAGCAGCCAACCGGGGGACAATGCCTACAATGAGCAGTACTTC
TRBV7-3	few	NA	15	TRBJ2-5	CASSFRREPQETQYF	TGTGCCAGCAGCTTCCGCCGGGAGCCCCAAGAGACCCAGTACTTC
TRBV3-1	NA	NA	15	TRBJ1-2	CASSPRGSTNYGYTF	TGTGCCAGCAGCCCAAGAGGAAGTACTAACTATGGCTACACCTTC
TRBV12-3/TRBV12-4	few	NA	16	TRBJ1-5	CASTAVGGESNQPQHF	TGTGCCAGCACCGCGGTGGGGGGGGAGAGCAATCAGCCCCAGCATTTT
TRBV28	NA	NA	15	TRBJ1-6	CASLPPGLTKSPLHF	TGTGCCAGCCTGCCCCCGGGACTCACAAAATCACCCCTCCACTTT
TRBV6-5	NA	NA	13	TRBJ1-1	CASSSERGTEAFF	TGTGCCAGCAGTTCCGAGAGAGGGACTGAAGCTTTCTTT
TRBV5-1	NA	TRBD1	14	TRBJ2-1	CASSGTGGHNEQFF	TGCGCCAGCAGCGGTACAGGGGGTCACAATGAGCAGTTCTTC
TRBV29-1	NA	TRBD2	12	TRBJ2-1	CSVDRLANEQFF	TGCAGCGTTGATAGACTAGCCAATGAGCAGTTCTTC
TRBV12-3/TRBV12-4	NA	NA	15	TRBJ1-1	CASRSQGLVNTEAFF	TGTGCCAGCAGGTCACAGGGTCTCGTGAACACTGAAGCTTTCTTT
TRBV7-9	once	NA	13	TRBJ1-2	CASSSTTDYGYTF	TGTGCCAGCAGCTCAACGACAGACTATGGCTACACCTTC
TRBV29-1	NA	NA	12	TRBJ2-3	CSVDSGADTQYF	TGCAGCGTTGATTCGGGGGCAGATACGCAGTATTTT
TRBV15	NA	NA	15	TRBJ2-5	CATSRAGMIKETQYF	TGTGCCACCAGCAGAGCGGGTATGATCAAAGAGACCCAGTACTTC
TRBV28	once	NA	13	TRBJ1-5	CASRPGTYQPRHF	TGTGCCAGCAGGCCAGGGACTTATCAGCCCCGGCATTTT
TRBV4-2	NA	NA	14	TRBJ1-5	CASSQESSNQPQHF	TGTGCCAGCAGCCAAGAATCTAGCAATCAGCCCCAGCATTTT